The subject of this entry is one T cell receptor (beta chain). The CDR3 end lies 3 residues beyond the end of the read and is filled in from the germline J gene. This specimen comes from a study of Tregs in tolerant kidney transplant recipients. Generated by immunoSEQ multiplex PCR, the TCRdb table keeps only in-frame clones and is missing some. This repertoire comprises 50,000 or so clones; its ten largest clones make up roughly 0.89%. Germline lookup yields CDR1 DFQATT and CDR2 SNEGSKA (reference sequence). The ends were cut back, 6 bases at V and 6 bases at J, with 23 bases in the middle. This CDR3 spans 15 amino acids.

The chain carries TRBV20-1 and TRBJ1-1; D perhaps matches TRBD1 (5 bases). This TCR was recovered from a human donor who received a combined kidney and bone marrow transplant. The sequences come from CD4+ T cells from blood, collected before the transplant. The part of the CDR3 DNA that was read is TGCAGTGCGGAATCATGGGGCGGCCGAATGGCTGAA. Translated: CSAESWGGRMAE. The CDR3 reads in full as CSAESWGGRMAEAFF.